Detailed here is one TCR beta chain. The antigen remains undetermined. These data originate in a study of T-cell memory formation after mild COVID-19. Study-level findings and limits: Pre-infection memory already had some responding clones, implying cross-reactive memory joined. Contracting CD4+ clones were located mainly in CM and EM, and CD8+ clones in EMRA. Day 37-peaking second-wave clones had unconfirmed SARS-CoV-2 specificity. Later expanders leaned CD4+, whereas clones that contracted between day 15 and 85 were balanced CD4/CD8.

MiXCR was run by TCRdb on the 5' RACE reads, yielding one entry per CDR3 protein. The sample records 140,000 or so distinct CDR3 sequences, 15% to 20% being singletons. Germline V lookup: CDR1 LGHDT, CDR2 YNNKEL (reference sequence). The CDR3 has 11 amino acids. V was shortened by 4 bases and J by 11 bases, with 11 bases between the two germline ends. This chain joins TRBV3-1 and TRBJ1-1, with no clear D. This TCR was sampled from an adult woman who had mild COVID-19 (a few samples of this study predate the infection). Cell type and time point are not known. Sequencing was done on a sample of PBMCs or a T cell subset sorted from them (not recorded which). In DNA, the CDR3 is TGTGCCAGCAGCCGAGGGTCGTGGGCTTTCTTT. It yields the protein CASSRGSWAFF.